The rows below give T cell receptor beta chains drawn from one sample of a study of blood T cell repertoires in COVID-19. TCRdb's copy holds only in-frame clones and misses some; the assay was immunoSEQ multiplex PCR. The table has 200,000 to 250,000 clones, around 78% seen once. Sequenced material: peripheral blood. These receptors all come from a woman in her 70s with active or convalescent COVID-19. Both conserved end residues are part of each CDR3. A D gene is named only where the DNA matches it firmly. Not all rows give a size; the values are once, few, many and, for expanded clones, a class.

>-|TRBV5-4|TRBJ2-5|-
TGTGCCAGCAGCTTGGAAGGGGTGACAGCCCAAGAGACCCAGTACTTC
CASSLEGVTAQETQYF
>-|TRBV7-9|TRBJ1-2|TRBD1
TGTGCCAGCAGCTTGTGGACAGGGCCTGACCGAGGCTACACCTTC
CASSLWTGPDRGYTF
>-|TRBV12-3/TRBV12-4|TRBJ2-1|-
TGTGCCAGCAGTTTCCTCCGTAATCTGTTCTTC
CASSFLRNLFF
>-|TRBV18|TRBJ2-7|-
TGTGCCAGCTCACCAAGTTCTCTGCGCTACGAGCAGTACTTC
CASSPSSLRYEQYF
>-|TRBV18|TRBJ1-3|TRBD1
TGTGCCAGCTCACCTTCGGGACAGGTTGGAAACACCATATATTTT
CASSPSGQVGNTIYF
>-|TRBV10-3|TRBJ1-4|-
TGTGCCATCAGTGAGTCAGGGGGACCTAATGAAAAACTGTTTTTT
CAISESGGPNEKLFF
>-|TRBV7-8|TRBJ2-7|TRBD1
TGTGCCACTGGATGGACAGGGGATTACGAGCAGTACTTC
CATGWTGDYEQYF
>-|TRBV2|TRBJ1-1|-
TGTGCCAGCGACCCAGCAGGGACTGAAGCTTTCTTT
CASDPAGTEAFF
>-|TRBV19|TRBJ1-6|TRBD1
TGTGCCAGTGGGACAGAAATTAATTCACCCCTCCACTTT
CASGTEINSPLHF
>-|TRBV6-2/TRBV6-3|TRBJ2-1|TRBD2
TGTGCCAGCAGTTACGACGGGCCGTCGGGGGGGTTCGATGAGCAGTTCTTC
CASSYDGPSGGFDEQFF
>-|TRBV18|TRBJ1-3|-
TGTGCCAGCTCACCATCCCCTCTCTCTGGAAACACCATATATTTT
CASSPSPLSGNTIYF
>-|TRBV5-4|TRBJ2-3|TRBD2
TGTGCCAGCAGCTTGGGAGCGGGGCATGGCACAGATACGCAGTATTTT
CASSLGAGHGTDTQYF
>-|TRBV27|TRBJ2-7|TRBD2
TGTGCCAGCAGTTTAGTACTAGCGGGAGGGGCCTACGAGCAGTACTTC
CASSLVLAGGAYEQYF
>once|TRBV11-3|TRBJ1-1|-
TGTGCCAGCAGCTTTGTACGGGAAACTGAAGCTTTCTTT
CASSFVRETEAFF
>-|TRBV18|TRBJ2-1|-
TGTGCCAGCTCACCACCGTGGGTAGGGGACAATGAGCAGTTCTTC
CASSPPWVGDNEQFF
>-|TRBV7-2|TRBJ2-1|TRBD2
TGTGCCAGCAGCCCCTGGACTAGCGGGAGGACTGAGCAGTTCTTC
CASSPWTSGRTEQFF
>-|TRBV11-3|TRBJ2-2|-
TGTGCCAGCAGCTTAGACATGTCTCGGGGCGGGGAGCTGTTTTTT
CASSLDMSRGGELFF
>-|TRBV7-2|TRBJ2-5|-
TGTGCCAGCAGCTTAGGACACATCCAAGAGACCCAGTACTTC
CASSLGHIQETQYF
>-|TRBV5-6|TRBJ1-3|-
TGTGCCAGCAGCTCCGAAAGGGGTTACACCATATATTTT
CASSSERGYTIYF
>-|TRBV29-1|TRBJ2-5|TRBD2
TGCAGCGTTGCGACCAGCGGGAGAGGGAGGGAGACCCAGTACTTC
CSVATSGRGRETQYF
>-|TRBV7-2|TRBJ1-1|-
TGTGCCAGCAGCTTAACCAGGGACACTGAAGCTTTCTTT
CASSLTRDTEAFF
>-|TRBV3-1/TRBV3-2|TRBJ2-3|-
TGTGCCAGCAGCCCCGGCACGGGAACGCAGTATTTT
CASSPGTGTQYF
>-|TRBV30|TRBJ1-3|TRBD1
TGTGCCTGGAGTGTCACCAGGGGGTATGGAAACACCATATATTTT
CAWSVTRGYGNTIYF
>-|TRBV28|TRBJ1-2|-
TGTGCCAGCAGTTTTCAGGGTTCGGGCTACACCTTC
CASSFQGSGYTF
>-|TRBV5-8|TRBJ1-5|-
TGTGCCAGCAGTGTAATGAGAAATCAGCCCCAGCATTTT
CASSVMRNQPQHF
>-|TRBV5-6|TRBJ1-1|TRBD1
TGTGCCAGCAGCATACAGGGGAAGGGCACTGAAGCTTTCTTT
CASSIQGKGTEAFF
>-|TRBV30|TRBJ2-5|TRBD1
TGTGCCTGGAGTAAGACAGGGCCCCAAGAGACCCAGTACTTC
CAWSKTGPQETQYF
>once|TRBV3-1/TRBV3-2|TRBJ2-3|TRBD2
TGTGCCAGCAGCCAATGGGCGGGAGGGCGCACAGATACGCAGTATTTT
CASSQWAGGRTDTQYF
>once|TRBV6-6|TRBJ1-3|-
TGTGCCAGCAGTTGGACAGGAAACACCATATATTTT
CASSWTGNTIYF